This T cell receptor beta chain was profiled in a study of beta chain features in type 1 diabetes. Broader study findings: For patients and controls alike, PCR might favor shorter templates to the same degree.

This clone showed up just a few times. Its specificity is unknown. The CDR3 spans 15 residues. CDR1 SEHNR and CDR2 FQNEAQ come from the germline V gene (reference sequence). The junction had 7 bases not matched to a gene; V was cut back by 4 bases and J by 5 bases. Since all of the isolated RNA was reverse transcribed, expressed TCRB transcripts were what got sequenced. Data came from immunoSEQ multiplex PCR; TCRdb stores just in-frame clones and leaves some out. The profile shows about 180,000 clones, more than 10% of them singletons. The J gene is TRBJ2-1, the V gene TRBV7-9; 8 bases map to TRBD2. The source of this sequence is a woman between 18 and 29 years old in good health. The sample comprised central memory CD4+ T cells from blood. CDR3 residues: CASSSERESHNEQFF. The CDR3 DNA sequence: TGTGCCAGCAGCTCGGAGCGGGAGTCCCACAATGAGCAGTTCTTC.